These 14 T cell receptor beta chains were sequenced from one sample in a study of OX40 agonist ivuxolimab in advanced cancers. Only in-frame clones appear in the TCRdb table, and some are missing; sequencing was by immunoSEQ multiplex PCR. There are over 90,000 clones in the sample; about 90% occur only once, and about 0.16% lies in the top ten. This specimen was CD4+ or CD8+ T cells sorted from blood, taken in a trial of the OX40 agonist ivuxolimab. Receptor source: an adult with an advanced solid tumor such as melanoma, head and neck, liver or kidney cancer.

The J gene is TRBJ2-7, the V gene TRBV5-1; possible D gene TRBD1, 6 bases. This CDR3 is 14 amino acids long. With 0 bases removed from V and 3 bases from J, the gap between germline ends came to 10 bases. Germline loops: CDR1 SGHRS, CDR2 YFSETQ. This CDR3 reads CASSLGTVNYEQYF. The CDR3 DNA follows: TGCGCCAGCAGCTTGGGGACAGTAAACTACGAGCAGTACTTC. Using reference TRBV5-1 and TRBJ2-7 for the parts outside the CDR3, the full variable domain is KAGVTQTPRYLIKTRGQQVTLSCSPISGHRSVSWYQQTPGQGLQFLFEYFSETQRNKGNFPGRFSGRQFSNSRSEMNVSTLELGDSALYLCASSLGTVNYEQYFGPGTRLTVT.

DNA for the CDR3: TGTGCCAGCATTAATAGCGGGATCTCCTACAATGAGCAGTTCTTC. It encodes CASINSGISYNEQFF. The chain combines TRBV28 with TRBJ2-1, with TRBD2 matching 8 bases. V shed 7 bases and J 0 bases; nucleotides not matched to a gene: 5. Germline CDR1 is MDHEN and CDR2 is SYDVKM. The CDR3 consists of 15 residues.

V is TRBV5-1 and J is TRBJ2-6; D is undetermined. Trimming removed 4 bases at V and 0 bases at J, with 8 bases between. Germline V CDR1 and CDR2: SGHRS, YFSETQ. The CDR3 is 15 amino acids. CDR3 in amino acids: CASSVTASGANVLTF. In DNA, the CDR3 is TGCGCCAGCAGCGTAACAGCCTCTGGGGCCAACGTCCTGACTTTC.

The V gene is TRBV5-1, the J gene TRBJ2-3; TRBD2 aligns across 12 bases. This CDR3 is built from 15 residues. V lost 4 bases to trimming and J lost 3 bases; unmatched junction nucleotides: 3. Germline CDR1 SGHRS, CDR2 YFSETQ. The CDR3 loop reads CASSGTSGGTDTQYF. The DNA of the CDR3 is TGCGCCAGCAGCGGAACTAGCGGGGGGACAGATACGCAGTATTTT.

This clone was detected once. The genes are TRBV6-1 and TRBJ2-1, with D possibly TRBD1 on 5 matching bases. This CDR3 is 12 amino acids long. V was shortened by 6 bases and J by 10 bases, with 13 bases between the two germline ends. In germline, CDR1 is MNHNS, CDR2 SASEGT. Here the CDR3 DNA reads TGTGCCAGCAGGGGGCGATTGGGGGAGCAGTTCTTC. It codes for CASRGRLGEQFF.

The CDR3 protein is CASSLLAGSSYNEQFF. Written as DNA, the CDR3 is TGTGCCAGCAGTTTATTAGCGGGAAGCTCCTACAATGAGCAGTTCTTC. The V and J genes are TRBV28 and TRBJ2-1; 8 bases map to TRBD2. The CDR3 is made up of 16 amino acids. Germline values: CDR1 MDHEN, CDR2 SYDVKM. The junction had 2 bases not matched to a gene; V was cut back by 1 base and J by 0 bases.

This clone was seen once. The rearrangement joins TRBV27 to TRBJ1-5, with 8 bases lining up with TRBD1. There are 14 residues in the CDR3. The germline CDR1 and CDR2 sequences are MNHEY and SMNVEV (reference sequence). The trim removed 5 bases at V and 8 bases at J, leaving 8 bases unmatched. The CDR3: CASSGGNRGEPQHF. CDR3 DNA: TGTGCCAGCAGTGGGGGTAACAGGGGGGAGCCCCAGCATTTT.

The CDR3 region is CASSLSTGNTIYF. The CDR3 bases are TGTGCCAGCAGCTTATCAACTGGAAACACCATATATTTT. The rearrangement uses TRBV7-6 and TRBJ1-3, with D unclear. Germline V gene data show CDR1 as SGHVS and CDR2 as FNYEAQ. Trimming removed 2 bases from V and 2 bases from J, with 4 bases in between. The CDR3 has 13 amino acids.

This chain joins TRBV12-5 and TRBJ1-2; 7 nucleotides align to TRBD1. The germline V gene encodes CDR1 LGHNT and CDR2 FRNRAP. Trimming cost V 2 bases and J 4 bases; bases outside gene matches: 7. This CDR3 is 15 amino acids long. CDR3 nucleotides: TGTGCTAGTGGTTTGTCCCGAACAGGGGCCTATGGCTACACCTTC. Its protein is CASGLSRTGAYGYTF.

This rearrangement joins TRBV27 to TRBJ1-5; 8 bases are shared with TRBD1. V shed 6 bases and J 2 bases; nucleotides not matched to a gene: 6. The CDR3 has 15 amino acids. Germline lookup yields CDR1 MNHEY and CDR2 SMNVEV (reference sequence). The CDR3 nucleotides read TGTGCCAGCAGCTCTTTGGGACAGGGCAATCAGCCCCAGCATTTT. This encodes CASSSLGQGNQPQHF.

The rearrangement joins TRBV5-4 to TRBJ1-6; tentative D call: TRBD1 (6 bases). The V end lost 3 bases, the J end lost 3 bases, and 13 bases lay between the germline ends. In germline, CDR1 is SGHNT, CDR2 YYREEE (reference sequence). The CDR3 spans 16 residues. The chain's CDR3 is CASSCDPTGYNSPLHF. For the CDR3, the DNA is TGTGCCAGCAGCTGTGACCCGACAGGCTATAATTCACCCCTCCACTTT.

In this sample, this clone turned up once. The J gene is TRBJ2-1, the V gene TRBV9; 11 bases are a match to TRBD2. Germline values: CDR1 SGDLS, CDR2 YYNGEE. V shed 4 bases and J 6 bases; nucleotides not matched to a gene: 12. CDR3 length equals 17 residues. CDR3 bases: TGTGCCAGCAGCCCTCCCTTGGGGACTAGCGGCCTCAATGAGCAGTTCTTC. Its protein is CASSPPLGTSGLNEQFF.

J is TRBJ1-1 and V is TRBV11-2; D not certain. CDR1 and CDR2 (germline): SGHAT, FQNNGV. Trimming left V 1 base short and J 1 base short, with 4 bases between. CDR3 size: 13 residues. The CDR3 reads CASSLGSNTEAFF. The CDR3 nucleotides are TGTGCCAGCAGCTTAGGTTCGAACACTGAAGCTTTCTTT.

CDR3 coding DNA: TGTGCCAGCAGCGTAGAGATCGCGGGAGAGGGCACGCAGTATTTT. It is translated as CASSVEIAGEGTQYF. The chain uses TRBV9 and TRBJ2-3; 7 bases are shared with TRBD2. The CDR3 is 15 residues long. Germline CDR1 and CDR2: SGDLS and YYNGEE. V was clipped by 0 bases and J by 9 bases; unmatched bases: 10.